This is a list of T cell receptor beta chains from one sample in a study of cytomegalovirus exposure and HLA in healthy donors. The method was immunoSEQ multiplex PCR; TCRdb's version includes in-frame clones alone and lacks a portion of them. The sample records around 50,000 clones, approximately 70% being singletons. The sequencing input was PBMCs. The receptors originated from a man under 40 in good health and CMV-seronegative. Each CDR3 is given with its conserved first and last residue. The D gene is left open where the match is weak. The listing skips clone size in some rows; elsewhere it reads once, few, many or a size class.

TRBJ2-7 | . | TRBV11-2 | few | CASSPQGTEQYF | TGTGCCAGCAGCCCGCAGGGTACCGAGCAGTACTTC
TRBJ2-3 | TRBD2 | TRBV11-2 | . | CASSHLTRESTDTQYF | TGTGCCAGCAGCCACCTGACGCGGGAGAGTACAGATACGCAGTATTTT
TRBJ1-5 | TRBD1 | TRBV27 | . | CASRTGQGPSQPQHF | TGTGCCAGCAGAACGGGACAGGGTCCGAGTCAGCCCCAGCATTTT
TRBJ1-2 | TRBD1 | TRBV5-1 | . | CASSSLEGAYGYTF | TGCGCCAGCAGTTCTTTAGAGGGGGCCTATGGCTACACCTTC
TRBJ2-7 | TRBD2 | TRBV4-1 | . | CASSQDLLAEYYEQYF | TGCGCCAGCAGCCAAGATTTGCTAGCGGAGTACTACGAGCAGTACTTC
TRBJ1-1 | . | TRBV18 | few | CASSPLRGSEAFF | TGTGCCAGCTCACCACTGCGGGGTAGTGAAGCTTTCTTT
TRBJ2-7 | TRBD1 | TRBV2 | once | CASREPGQGHREQYF | TGTGCCAGCAGGGAACCGGGACAGGGCCACCGGGAGCAGTACTTC
TRBJ1-2 | . | TRBV29-1 | . | CSVEGVINTF | TGCAGCGTTGAGGGAGTGATAAACACCTTC
TRBJ1-3 | . | TRBV7-8 | . | CASSLGRWGGGNTIYF | TGTGCCAGCAGCTTAGGCAGGTGGGGGGGTGGAAACACCATATATTTT
TRBJ1-1 | TRBD1 | TRBV20-1 | . | CSAPRDREAFF | TGCAGTGCCCCGAGGGACAGAGAAGCTTTCTTT
TRBJ1-4 | . | TRBV25-1 | few | CASTTSNNEKLFF | TGTGCCAGCACCACATCCAATAATGAAAAACTGTTTTTT
TRBJ1-2 | TRBD1 | TRBV30 | . | CAWSRQGLYGYTF | TGTGCCTGGAGTAGACAGGGCCTCTATGGCTACACCTTC
TRBJ2-7 | TRBD1 | TRBV2 | . | CASSTGTGIGLEQYF | TGTGCCAGCAGTACCGGGACAGGGATCGGACTCGAGCAGTACTTC
TRBJ2-2 | . | TRBV6-6 | . | CASSYIRAGELFF | TGTGCCAGCAGTTATATCAGGGCCGGGGAGCTGTTTTTT